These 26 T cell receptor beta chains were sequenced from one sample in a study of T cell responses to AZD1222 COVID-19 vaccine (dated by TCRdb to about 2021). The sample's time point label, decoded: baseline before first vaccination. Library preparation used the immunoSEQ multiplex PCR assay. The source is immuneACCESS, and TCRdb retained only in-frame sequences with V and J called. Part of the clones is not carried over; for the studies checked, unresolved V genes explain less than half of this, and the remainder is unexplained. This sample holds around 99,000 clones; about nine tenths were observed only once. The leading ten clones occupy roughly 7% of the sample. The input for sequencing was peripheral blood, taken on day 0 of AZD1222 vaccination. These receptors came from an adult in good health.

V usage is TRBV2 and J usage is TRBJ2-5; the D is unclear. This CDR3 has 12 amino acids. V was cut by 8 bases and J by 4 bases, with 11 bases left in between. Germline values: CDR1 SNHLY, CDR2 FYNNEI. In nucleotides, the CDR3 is TGTGCCAGCCATAGCTCGGCAGAGACCCAGTACTTC. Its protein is CASHSSAETQYF.

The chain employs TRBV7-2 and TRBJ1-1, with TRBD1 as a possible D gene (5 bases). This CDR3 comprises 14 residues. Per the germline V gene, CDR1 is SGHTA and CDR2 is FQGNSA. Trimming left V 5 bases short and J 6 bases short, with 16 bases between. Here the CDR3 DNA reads TGTGCCAGCAGCCCCGGGGCGGGGATCGCTGAAGCTTTCTTT. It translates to CASSPGAGIAEAFF.

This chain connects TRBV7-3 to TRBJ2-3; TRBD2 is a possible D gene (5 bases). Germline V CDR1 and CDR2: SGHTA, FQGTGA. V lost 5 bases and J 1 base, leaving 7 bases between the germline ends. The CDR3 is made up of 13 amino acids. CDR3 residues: CASSAGGTDTQYF. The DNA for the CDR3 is TGTGCCAGCAGCGCCGGGGGCACAGATACGCAGTATTTT.

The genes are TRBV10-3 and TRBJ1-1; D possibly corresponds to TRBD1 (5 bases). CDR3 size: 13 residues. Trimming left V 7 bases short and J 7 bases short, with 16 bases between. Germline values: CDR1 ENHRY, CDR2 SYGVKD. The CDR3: CAITQDNVNEAFF. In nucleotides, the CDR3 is TGTGCCATCACGCAGGACAATGTCAATGAAGCTTTCTTT.

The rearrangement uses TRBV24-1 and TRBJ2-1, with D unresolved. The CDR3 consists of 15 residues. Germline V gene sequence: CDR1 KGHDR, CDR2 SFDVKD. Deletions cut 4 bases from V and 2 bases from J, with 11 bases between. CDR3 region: CATSDARLPYNEQFF. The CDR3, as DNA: TGTGCCACCAGTGACGCACGGCTACCCTACAATGAGCAGTTCTTC.

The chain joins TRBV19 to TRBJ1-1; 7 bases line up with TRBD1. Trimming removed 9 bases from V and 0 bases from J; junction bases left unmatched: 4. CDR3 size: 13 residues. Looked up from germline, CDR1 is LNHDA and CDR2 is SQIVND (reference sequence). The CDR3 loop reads CASNDRVNTEAFF. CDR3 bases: TGTGCCAGCAATGACAGGGTGAACACTGAAGCTTTCTTT.

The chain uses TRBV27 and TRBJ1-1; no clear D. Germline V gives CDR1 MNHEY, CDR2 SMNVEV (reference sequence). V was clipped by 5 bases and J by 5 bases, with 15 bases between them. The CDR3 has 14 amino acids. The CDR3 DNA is TGTGCCAGCAGTCCCGGGTTGGTTAGAACTGAAGCTTTCTTT. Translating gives CASSPGLVRTEAFF.

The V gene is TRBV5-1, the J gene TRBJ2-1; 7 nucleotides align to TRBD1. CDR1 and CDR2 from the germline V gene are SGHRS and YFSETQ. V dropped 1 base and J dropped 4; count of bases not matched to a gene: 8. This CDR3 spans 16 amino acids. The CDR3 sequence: CASSLRYGTVYNEQFF. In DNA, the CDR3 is TGCGCCAGCAGCTTGAGGTATGGGACAGTATACAATGAGCAGTTCTTC.

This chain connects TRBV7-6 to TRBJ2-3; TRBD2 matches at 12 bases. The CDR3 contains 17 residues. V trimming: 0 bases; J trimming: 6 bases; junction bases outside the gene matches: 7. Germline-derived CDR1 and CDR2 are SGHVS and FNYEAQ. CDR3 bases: TGTGCCAGCAGCTTAGCGCCGGCTAGCGGGAGGGGTGATACGCAGTATTTT. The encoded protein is CASSLAPASGRGDTQYF.

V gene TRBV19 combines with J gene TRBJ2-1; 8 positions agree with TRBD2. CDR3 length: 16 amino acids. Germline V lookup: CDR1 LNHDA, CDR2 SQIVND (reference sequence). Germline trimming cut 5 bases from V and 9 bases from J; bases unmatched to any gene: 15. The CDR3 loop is CASSLGGGRKALEQFF. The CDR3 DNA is TGTGCCAGTAGTCTCGGGGGCGGGAGGAAAGCGCTTGAGCAGTTCTTC.

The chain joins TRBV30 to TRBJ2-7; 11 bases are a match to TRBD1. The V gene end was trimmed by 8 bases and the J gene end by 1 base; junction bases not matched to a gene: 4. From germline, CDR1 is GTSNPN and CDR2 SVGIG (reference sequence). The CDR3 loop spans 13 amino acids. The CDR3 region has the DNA TGTGCCGCAGGGACAGGGGGTTCCTACGAGCAGTACTTC. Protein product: CAAGTGGSYEQYF.

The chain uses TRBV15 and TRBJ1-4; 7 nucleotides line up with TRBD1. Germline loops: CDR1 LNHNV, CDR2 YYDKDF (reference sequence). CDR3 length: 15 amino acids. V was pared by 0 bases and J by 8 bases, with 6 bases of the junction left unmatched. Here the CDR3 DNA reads TGTGCCACCAGCAGAGATTTACAGGGGTGGGAAAAACTGTTTTTT. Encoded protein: CATSRDLQGWEKLFF.

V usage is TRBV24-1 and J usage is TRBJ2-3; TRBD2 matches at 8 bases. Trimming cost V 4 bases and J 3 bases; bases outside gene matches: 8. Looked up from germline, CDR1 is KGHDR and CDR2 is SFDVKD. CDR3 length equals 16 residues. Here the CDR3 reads CATSDPTSGTTDTQYF. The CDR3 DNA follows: TGTGCCACCAGTGACCCAACTAGCGGCACAACAGATACGCAGTATTTT.

Written as DNA, the CDR3 is TGCGCCAGCAGCTCGACAGGGGCCCCCACTGAAGCTTTCTTT. Translated, it gives CASSSTGAPTEAFF. The rearrangement links TRBV5-1 to TRBJ1-1, with TRBD1 identical over 8 bases. Per the germline V gene, CDR1 is SGHRS and CDR2 is YFSETQ. CDR3 length equals 14 residues. Trimming took 3 bases from V and 4 from J; bases not matched to a gene: 5. The full variable domain, rest sourced from reference TRBV5-1 and TRBJ1-1, is KAGVTQTPRYLIKTRGQQVTLSCSPISGHRSVSWYQQTPGQGLQFLFEYFSETQRNKGNFPGRFSGRQFSNSRSEMNVSTLELGDSALYLCASSSTGAPTEAFFGQGTRLTVV.

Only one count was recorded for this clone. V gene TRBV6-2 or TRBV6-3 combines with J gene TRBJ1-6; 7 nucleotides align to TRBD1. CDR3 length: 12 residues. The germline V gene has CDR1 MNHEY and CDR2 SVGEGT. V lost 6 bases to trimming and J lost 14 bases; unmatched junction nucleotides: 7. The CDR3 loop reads CASSPDRWTLHF. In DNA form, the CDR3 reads TGTGCCAGCAGCCCGGACAGGTGGACCCTCCACTTT.

The CDR3 here is CASSPTPGADYGYTF. In nucleotides, the CDR3 is TGTGCCAGCTCACCTACCCCAGGTGCCGACTATGGCTACACCTTC. The chain recombines TRBV18 with TRBJ1-2; D unclear. The CDR3 contains 15 residues. Deletions cut 3 bases from V and 3 bases from J, with 14 bases between. CDR1 KGHSH and CDR2 LQKENI come from the germline V gene.

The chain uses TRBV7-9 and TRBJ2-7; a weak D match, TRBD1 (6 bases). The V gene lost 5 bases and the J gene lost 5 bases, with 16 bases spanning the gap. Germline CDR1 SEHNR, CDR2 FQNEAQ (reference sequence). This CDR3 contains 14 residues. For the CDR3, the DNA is TGTGCCAGCAGCCTACAGGGTCTTACCGACGAGCAGTACTTC. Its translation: CASSLQGLTDEQYF. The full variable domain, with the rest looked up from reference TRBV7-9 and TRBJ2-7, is DTGVSQNPRHKITKRGQNVTFRCDPISEHNRLYWYRQTLGQGPEFLTYFQNEAQLEKSRLLSDRFSAERPKGSFSTLEIQRTEQGDSAMYLCASSLQGLTDEQYFGPGTRLTVT.

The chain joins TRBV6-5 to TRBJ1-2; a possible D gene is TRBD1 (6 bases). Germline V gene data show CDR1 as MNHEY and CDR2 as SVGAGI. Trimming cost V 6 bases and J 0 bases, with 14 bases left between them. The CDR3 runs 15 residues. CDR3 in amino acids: CASSYQQGANYGYTF. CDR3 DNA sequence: TGTGCCAGCAGCTACCAACAGGGAGCTAACTATGGCTACACCTTC.

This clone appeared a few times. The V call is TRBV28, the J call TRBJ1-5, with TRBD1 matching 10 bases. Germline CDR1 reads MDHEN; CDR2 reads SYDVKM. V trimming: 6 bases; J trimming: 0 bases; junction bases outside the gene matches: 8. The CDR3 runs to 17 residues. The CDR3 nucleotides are TGTGCCAGCAGCCTCCTTGGGACAGGGGATAGCAATCAGCCCCAGCATTTT. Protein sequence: CASSLLGTGDSNQPQHF.

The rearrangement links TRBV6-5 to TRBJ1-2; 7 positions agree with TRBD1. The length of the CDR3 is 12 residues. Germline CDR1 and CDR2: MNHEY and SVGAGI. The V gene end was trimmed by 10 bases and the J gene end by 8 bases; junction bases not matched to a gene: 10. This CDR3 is CATRAGGGGYTF. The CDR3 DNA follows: TGTGCCACCAGGGCAGGGGGAGGAGGCTACACCTTC.

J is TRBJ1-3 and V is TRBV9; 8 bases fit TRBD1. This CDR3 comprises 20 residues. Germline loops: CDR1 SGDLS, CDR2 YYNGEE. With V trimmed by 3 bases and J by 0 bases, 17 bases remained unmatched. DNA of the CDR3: TGTGCCAGCAGCGAAATTGGACAGGGCTCTCAGGGCCGCTCTGGAAACACCATATATTTT. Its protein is CASSEIGQGSQGRSGNTIYF.

This CDR3 reads CASSPGQGDNQPQHF. CDR3 nucleotide sequence: TGTGCCAGCAGCCCGGGACAGGGGGACAATCAGCCCCAGCATTTT. The chain recombines TRBV21-1 with TRBJ1-5; the table's D call, TRBD1, has no DNA check behind it. TRBV21-1 is shown as a pseudogene. The CDR3 totals 15 residues.

The CDR3 here is CAWSGWDRGPLHF. CDR3 DNA: TGTGCCTGGAGTGGCTGGGACAGGGGACCCCTCCACTTT. The chain uses TRBV30 and TRBJ1-6, with 10 bases matching TRBD1. The germline V gene has CDR1 GTSNPN and CDR2 SVGIG (reference sequence). V lost 1 base, J lost 12 bases, and 3 bases stayed unmatched. The CDR3 is 13 amino acids.

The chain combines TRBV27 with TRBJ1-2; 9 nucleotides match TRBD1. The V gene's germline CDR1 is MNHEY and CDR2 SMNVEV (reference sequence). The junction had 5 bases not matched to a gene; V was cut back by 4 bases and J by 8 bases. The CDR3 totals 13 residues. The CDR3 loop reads CASSSTGGRGYTF. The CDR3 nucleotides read TGTGCCAGCAGTTCAACAGGGGGCAGGGGCTACACCTTC.

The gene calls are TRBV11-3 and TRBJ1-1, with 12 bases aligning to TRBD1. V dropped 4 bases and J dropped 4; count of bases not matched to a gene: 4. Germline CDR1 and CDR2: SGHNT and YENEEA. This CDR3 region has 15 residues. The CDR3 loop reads CASSSGQGAATEAFF. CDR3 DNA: TGTGCCAGCAGCTCGGGACAGGGGGCGGCCACTGAAGCTTTCTTT. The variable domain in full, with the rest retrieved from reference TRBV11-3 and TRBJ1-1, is EAGVVQSPRYKIIEKKQPVAFWCNPISGHNTLYWYLQNLGQGPELLIRYENEEAVDDSQLPKDRFSAERLKGVDSTLKIQPAELGDSAVYLCASSSGQGAATEAFFGQGTRLTVV.

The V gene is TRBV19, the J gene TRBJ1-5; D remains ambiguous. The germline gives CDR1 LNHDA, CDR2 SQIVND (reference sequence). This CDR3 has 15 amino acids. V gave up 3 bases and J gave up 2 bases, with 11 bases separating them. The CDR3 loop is CASSIPSGGNQPQHF. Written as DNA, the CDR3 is TGTGCCAGTAGTATCCCTTCCGGGGGCAATCAGCCCCAGCATTTT.